These 13 T cell receptor beta chains share one sample of origin, sequenced in a study of OX40 agonist ivuxolimab in advanced cancers. Repertoires were generated with immunoSEQ multiplex PCR, while TCRdb's copy carries only in-frame clones and drops some. This table has about 98,000 clones, roughly nine tenths appearing once. The source was CD4+ or CD8+ T cells sorted from blood, collected in a trial of the OX40 agonist ivuxolimab. Every receptor here comes from an adult with an advanced solid tumor such as melanoma, head and neck, liver or kidney cancer.

This rearrangement joins TRBV2 to TRBJ2-2; TRBD2 matches at 7 bases. J was trimmed by 0 bases and V by 5 bases; bases with no gene match: 3. Germline CDR1 is SNHLY and CDR2 is FYNNEI. The CDR3 sequence is 15 residues long. CDR3 sequence (DNA): TGTGCCAGCAGTAGCGGGGACGCGAACACCGGGGAGCTGTTTTTT. It specifies CASSSGDANTGELFF.

V is TRBV28 and J is TRBJ2-7, with 7 bases lining up with TRBD1. Trimming removed 7 bases from V and 2 bases from J; junction bases left unmatched: 8. This CDR3 has 14 amino acids. The germline gives CDR1 MDHEN, CDR2 SYDVKM. The CDR3 DNA is TGTGCCAGCACCACGGGACAGCTAACCTACGAGCAGTACTTC. Residues: CASTTGQLTYEQYF.

This clone has just one count. The genes are TRBV30 and TRBJ1-1, with D maybe TRBD1 (6 bases). Trimming left V 2 bases short and J 0 bases short, with 10 bases between. From germline, CDR1 is GTSNPN and CDR2 SVGIG (reference sequence). The CDR3 spans 14 residues. CDR3 coding DNA: TGTGCCTGGAGTCGGGCAGGGGTGAACACTGAAGCTTTCTTT. It translates to CAWSRAGVNTEAFF. Based on the CDR3 plus reference TRBV30 and TRBJ1-1, the full variable domain is SQTIHQWPATLVQPVGSPLSLECTVEGTSNPNLYWYRQAAGRGLQLLFYSVGIGQISSEVPQNLSASRPQDRQFILSSKKLLLSDSGFYLCAWSRAGVNTEAFFGQGTRLTVV.

The chain is built from TRBV19 and TRBJ2-6, with D perhaps TRBD1 (5 bases). Germline CDR1 and CDR2: LNHDA and SQIVND (reference sequence). CDR3 length: 16 amino acids. The V gene lost 4 bases and the J gene lost 3 bases, with 13 bases spanning the gap. In nucleotides, the CDR3 is TGTGCCAGTAGTACGGCAAGGGGCTATGGGGCCAACGTCCTGACTTTC. Encoded protein: CASSTARGYGANVLTF.

Written as DNA, the CDR3 is TGTGCCAGCAGTGAACGGTGGCCTAGCGTCGATGAGCAGTTCTTC. It translates to CASSERWPSVDEQFF. This sequence joins TRBV6-1 and TRBJ2-1; the D gene is possibly TRBD2 (6 bases). Germline lookup yields CDR1 MNHNS and CDR2 SASEGT. The V end was cut by 2 bases, the J end by 8 bases, with 16 bases between. This CDR3 has 15 residues.

The chain carries TRBV21-1 and TRBJ1-2. TRBV21-1 is noted as a pseudogene. There are 18 residues in the CDR3. As DNA, the CDR3 is TGTGCCAGCAGCAAAGTGTCTGGACGGCCGGGAGCTAACTATGGCTACACCTTC. Its protein product is CASSKVSGRPGANYGYTF.

The CDR3 bases are TGTGCCAGCAGTCGACAATCGGGCCAGCCCCAGCATTTT. Its translation is CASSRQSGQPQHF. This sequence joins TRBV6-5 and TRBJ1-5; no reliable D call. From germline, CDR1 is MNHEY and CDR2 SVGAGI. The V gene lost 5 bases and the J gene lost 7 bases, with 12 bases spanning the gap. The CDR3 has 13 amino acids.

The rearrangement uses TRBV6-6 and TRBJ1-3, with D perhaps matching TRBD1 (5 bases). Per the germline V gene, CDR1 is MNHNY and CDR2 is SVGAGI (reference sequence). This CDR3 comprises 15 residues. V was pared by 0 bases and J by 0 bases, with 6 bases between. This chain's CDR3 is CASSYSTASGNTIYF. CDR3 DNA: TGTGCCAGCAGTTACTCGACAGCCTCTGGAAACACCATATATTTT.

The chain has TRBV19 and TRBJ1-1; 7 bases are shared with TRBD1. This CDR3 has 12 amino acids. Germline V gene lookup returns CDR1 LNHDA and CDR2 SQIVND (reference sequence). V dropped 7 bases and J dropped 7; count of bases not matched to a gene: 6. This CDR3 reads CASTTDRHEAFF. The CDR3 nucleotides are TGTGCCAGTACCACGGACAGGCATGAAGCTTTCTTT.

This chain uses TRBV5-5 with TRBJ1-1, with no clear D. The CDR3 covers 14 residues. Germline CDR1 SGHKS, CDR2 YYEKEE (reference sequence). Trimming left V 3 bases short and J 3 bases short, with 12 bases between. The DNA of the CDR3 is TGTGCCAGCAGCTGGATGGACGGGGACACTGAAGCTTTCTTT. Translating gives CASSWMDGDTEAFF. The full variable domain, its missing parts supplied by reference TRBV5-5 and TRBJ1-1, is DAGVTQSPTHLIKTRGQQVTLRCSPISGHKSVSWYQQVLGQGPQFIFQYYEKEERGRGNFPDRFSARQFPNYSSELNVNALLLGDSALYLCASSWMDGDTEAFFGQGTRLTVV.

The chain combines TRBV23-1 with TRBJ2-7, with D possibly TRBD2 on 6 matching bases. TRBV23-1 is an ORF for which the function is uncertain. The CDR3 extends over 14 amino acids. Trimming took 5 bases from V and 4 from J, leaving 15 bases between them. Here the CDR3 DNA reads TGCGCCAGCAGTGGGGAGAAGCGGGCGTACGAGCAGTACGTC. Translated: CASSGEKRAYEQYV.

This clone is labeled as medium-sized. This sequence joins TRBV6-1 and TRBJ1-2; 8 bases are shared with TRBD1. Unmatched junction bases numbered 10, after V lost 8 bases and J lost 5 bases. The CDR3 covers 14 residues. CDR1 is MNHNS and CDR2 is SASEGT in the germline V gene. The DNA of the CDR3 is TGTGCCAGCCAAGACAGGGGCGCGATGTATGGCTACACCTTC. This encodes CASQDRGAMYGYTF.

V usage is TRBV30 and J usage is TRBJ1-2; D is possibly TRBD1 (5 bases). The germline V gene encodes CDR1 GTSNPN and CDR2 SVGIG (reference sequence). The ends were cut back, 5 bases at V and 8 bases at J, with 18 bases in the middle. This CDR3 has 13 residues. CDR3 DNA: TGTGCCTGGTGGCCGCAGGGACGAGAAGGCTACACCTTC. Amino acids: CAWWPQGREGYTF. The variable domain in full, completed from reference TRBV30 and TRBJ1-2, reads SQTIHQWPATLVQPVGSPLSLECTVEGTSNPNLYWYRQAAGRGLQLLFYSVGIGQISSEVPQNLSASRPQDRQFILSSKKLLLSDSGFYLCAWWPQGREGYTFGSGTRLTVV.